This TCR beta chain appears in the sequencing data of a study of spatial heterogeneity in lung cancer. Study-wide results and caveats: Counts of expanded alpha and beta TCRs within tumors tracked the tumor nonsynonymous mutation count.

V lost 5 bases and J lost 0; bases outside the gene matches: 11. This CDR3 contains 19 residues. CDR1 is SEHNR, CDR2 FQNEAQ, per germline (reference sequence). Time point: sample taken at primary tumor resection. This clonotype counts as medium-sized. Antigen: not known. TCRdb analysed the 5' RACE reads with MiXCR anew, one entry per CDR3 protein. The sample has under 20,000 distinct CDR3 sequences, 5% to 7% seen once; the top ten hold around 10%. Specimen: lung tumor tissue, collected at surgery. The genes are TRBV7-9 and TRBJ1-3; 12 bases match TRBD1. This TCR was sampled from a female donor with early-stage non-small cell lung cancer. DNA for the CDR3: TGTGCCAGCAGCCCATCCGGGACAGGGGGCTGGAGCTCTGGAAACACCATATATTTT. Its translation is CASSPSGTGGWSSGNTIYF. Full variable domain (remainder filled in from reference TRBV7-9 and TRBJ1-3): DTGVSQNPRHKITKRGQNVTFRCDPISEHNRLYWYRQTLGQGPEFLTYFQNEAQLEKSRLLSDRFSAERPKGSFSTLEIQRTEQGDSAMYLCASSPSGTGGWSSGNTIYFGEGSWLTVV.